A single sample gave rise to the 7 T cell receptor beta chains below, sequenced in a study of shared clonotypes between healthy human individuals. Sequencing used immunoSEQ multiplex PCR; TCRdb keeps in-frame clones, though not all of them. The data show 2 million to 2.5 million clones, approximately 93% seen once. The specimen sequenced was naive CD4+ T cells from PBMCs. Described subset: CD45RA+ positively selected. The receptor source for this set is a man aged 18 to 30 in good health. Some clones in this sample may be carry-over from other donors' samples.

This CDR3 reads CASSPPGPPSGYTF. Here the CDR3 DNA reads TGTGCCAGCAGTCCCCCTGGCCCCCCGTCGGGCTACACCTTC. V and J are TRBV28 and TRBJ1-2; D is uncertain. The CDR3 contains 14 residues. Trimming shortened V by 5 bases and J by 8 bases, and 18 bases separated the two germline ends. CDR1 and CDR2 (germline): MDHEN, SYDVKM.

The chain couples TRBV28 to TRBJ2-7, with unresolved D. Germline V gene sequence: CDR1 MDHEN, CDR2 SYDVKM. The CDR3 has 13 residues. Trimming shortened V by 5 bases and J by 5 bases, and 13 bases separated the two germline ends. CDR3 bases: TGTGCCAGCAGTCCCCCGGGCCTTGACGAGCAGTACTTC. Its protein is CASSPPGLDEQYF. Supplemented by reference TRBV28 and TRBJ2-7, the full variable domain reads DVKVTQSSRYLVKRTGEKVFLECVQDMDHENMFWYRQDPGLGLRLIYFSYDVKMKEKGDIPEGYSVSREKKERFSLILESASTNQTSMYLCASSPPGLDEQYFGPGTRLTVT.

CDR3 nucleotide sequence: TGTGCCAGCCTAACAGGGGGCGCCGGAAACACCATATATTTT. Protein: CASLTGGAGNTIYF. The V and J genes are TRBV28 and TRBJ1-3; 9 bases fit TRBD1. The CDR3 totals 14 residues. Germline CDR1 MDHEN, CDR2 SYDVKM. V gave up 8 bases and J gave up 4 bases; unmatched junction bases: 6.

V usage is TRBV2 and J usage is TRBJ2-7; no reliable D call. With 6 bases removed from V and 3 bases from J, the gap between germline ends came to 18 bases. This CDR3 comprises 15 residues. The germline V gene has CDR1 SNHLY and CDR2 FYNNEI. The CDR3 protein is CASRADLEEIYEQYF. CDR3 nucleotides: TGTGCCAGCAGGGCCGATTTGGAAGAAATCTACGAGCAGTACTTC.

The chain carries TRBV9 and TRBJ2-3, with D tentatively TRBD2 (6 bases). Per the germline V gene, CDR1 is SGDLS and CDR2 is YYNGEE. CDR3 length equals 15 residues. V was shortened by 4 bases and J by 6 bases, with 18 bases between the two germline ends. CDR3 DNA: TGTGCCAGCAGCCTGGGACTCCACATGCTCGATACGCAGTATTTT. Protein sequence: CASSLGLHMLDTQYF. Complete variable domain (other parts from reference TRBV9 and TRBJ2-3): DSGVTQTPKHLITATGQRVTLRCSPRSGDLSVYWYQQSLDQGLQFLIQYYNGEERAKGNILERFSAQQFPDLHSELNLSSLELGDSALYFCASSLGLHMLDTQYFGPGTRLTVL.

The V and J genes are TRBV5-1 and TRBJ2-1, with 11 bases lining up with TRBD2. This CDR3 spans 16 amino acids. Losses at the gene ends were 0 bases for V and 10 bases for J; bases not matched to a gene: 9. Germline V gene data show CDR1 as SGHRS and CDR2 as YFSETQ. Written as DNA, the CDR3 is TGCGCCAGCAGCTTGGCCAGTAGCGGGAGGGGTGACGAGCAGTTCTTC. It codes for CASSLASSGRGDEQFF.

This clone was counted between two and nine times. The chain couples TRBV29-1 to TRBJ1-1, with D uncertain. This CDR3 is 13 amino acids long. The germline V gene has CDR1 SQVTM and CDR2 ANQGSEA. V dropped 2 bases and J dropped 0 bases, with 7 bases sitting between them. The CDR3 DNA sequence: TGCAGCGTTGAACGGACGGTGAACACTGAAGCTTTCTTT. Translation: CSVERTVNTEAFF.